This entry lists 10 T cell receptor beta chains sequenced from one sample in a study of identifying expanded T cells in peripheral blood. The repertoire was sequenced with immunoSEQ multiplex PCR; TCRdb's copy has only in-frame clones and lacks some. The sample consists of 95,000 to 100,000 clones, about 83% of them appearing once. Sequenced input: blood. Receptor source: a person aged 18 to 75 in good health.

This chain joins TRBV27 and TRBJ2-7; 12 bases map to TRBD2. Germline V gene sequence: CDR1 MNHEY, CDR2 SMNVEV (reference sequence). The CDR3 runs to 19 residues. J was trimmed by 3 bases and V by 3 bases; bases with no gene match: 15. CDR3 residues: CASSFRLAGVDSGSYEQYF. The CDR3 DNA reads as TGTGCCAGCAGTTTCCGACTAGCGGGGGTGGATTCCGGTAGCTACGAGCAGTACTTC.

The chain employs TRBV19 and TRBJ1-2, with D possibly TRBD1 on 5 matching bases. CDR3 length: 14 amino acids. V was cut by 7 bases and J by 2 bases, with 14 bases left in between. Germline values: CDR1 LNHDA, CDR2 SQIVND (reference sequence). The CDR3 DNA sequence: TGTGCCAGTATCCAGAGGGGAACAAACTATGGCTACACCTTC. This translates into CASIQRGTNYGYTF.

This sequence joins TRBV11-1 and TRBJ2-2, with TRBD1 matching over 11 bases. With V trimmed by 4 bases and J by 6 bases, 1 base remained unmatched. The CDR3 extends over 14 amino acids. Germline V gives CDR1 SGHAT, CDR2 FQDESV (reference sequence). CDR3 protein: CASSSGQGAGELFF. The CDR3 DNA is TGTGCCAGCAGCTCGGGACAGGGGGCCGGGGAGCTGTTTTTT.

This clone appeared once. The chain carries TRBV18 and TRBJ2-5; D remains ambiguous. Trimming took 0 bases from V and 2 from J, leaving 7 bases between them. Germline CDR1 is KGHSH and CDR2 is LQKENI. CDR3 length equals 14 residues. The DNA of the CDR3 is TGTGCCAGCTCACCACCTTCCATGCAAGAGACCCAGTACTTC. Its protein product is CASSPPSMQETQYF.

This rearrangement joins TRBV28 to TRBJ1-1, with D hard to call. The V end lost 8 bases, the J end lost 3 bases, and 16 bases lay between the germline ends. The CDR3 consists of 14 residues. Germline V gene sequence: CDR1 MDHEN, CDR2 SYDVKM. In DNA, the CDR3 is TGTGCCAGCGAGCCCGGGTCGTGGGACACTGAAGCTTTCTTT. This codes for CASEPGSWDTEAFF.

The chain recombines TRBV7-9 with TRBJ2-2; no reliable D call. V shed 4 bases and J shed 2 bases, with 23 bases lying between them. The germline gives CDR1 SEHNR, CDR2 FQNEAQ (reference sequence). The CDR3 contains 19 residues. The CDR3 coding sequence is TGTGCCAGCAGCTCCCTAGGTGGGGTGAGAGGAGTAAACACCGGGGAGCTGTTTTTT. Translation: CASSSLGGVRGVNTGELFF.

This chain connects TRBV14 to TRBJ1-6, with 7 bases lining up with TRBD1. Germline V gene lookup returns CDR1 SGHDN and CDR2 FVKESK. This CDR3 region has 17 residues. V was clipped by 4 bases and J by 8 bases; unmatched bases: 14. CDR3 amino acids: CASSREKDRPRDSPLHF. The CDR3 DNA reads TGTGCCAGCAGCCGGGAGAAGGACAGGCCGAGGGATTCACCCCTCCACTTT.

This sequence joins TRBV7-9 and TRBJ1-4; D gene ambiguous. The CDR3 extends over 13 amino acids. Per the germline V gene, CDR1 is SEHNR and CDR2 is FQNEAQ (reference sequence). V lost 1 base and J 14 bases, leaving 14 bases between the germline ends. The CDR3 nucleotides are TGTGCCAGCAGCTTAGAAGGGCAGTTCAATCTGTTTTTT. Its translation: CASSLEGQFNLFF. Filled out from reference TRBV7-9 and TRBJ1-4, the complete variable domain reads DTGVSQNPRHKITKRGQNVTFRCDPISEHNRLYWYRQTLGQGPEFLTYFQNEAQLEKSRLLSDRFSAERPKGSFSTLEIQRTEQGDSAMYLCASSLEGQFNLFFGSGTQLSVL.

CDR3 amino acids: CASSFGGSTEAFF. In nucleotides, the CDR3 is TGTGCCAGCAGCTTTGGGGGTTCCACTGAAGCTTTCTTT. The chain uses TRBV7-6 and TRBJ1-1; weak D call: TRBD1 (5 bases). Germline CDR1 SGHVS, CDR2 FNYEAQ. The CDR3 totals 13 residues. The V end was cut by 3 bases, the J end by 4 bases, with 9 bases between.

Ten or more counts support this clone. V and J are TRBV2 and TRBJ1-5; D is perhaps TRBD1 (5 bases). This CDR3 has 12 amino acids. Trimming pared 7 bases from V and 6 bases from J, leaving 10 bases between. CDR1 and CDR2 from the germline V gene are SNHLY and FYNNEI. The chain's CDR3 is CASTGTGQPQHF. The CDR3 DNA sequence: TGTGCCAGCACTGGCACAGGTCAGCCCCAGCATTTT.